The rows below give T cell receptor beta chains drawn from one sample of a study of cytomegalovirus exposure and HLA in healthy donors. Here immunoSEQ multiplex PCR was the method, and the copy in TCRdb shows in-frame clones only, minus some. Of about 270,000 clones listed, around 65% are singletons. Sequencing input: PBMCs. The receptors here all came from a female donor in good health and CMV-seronegative. Each CDR3 is given with its conserved first and last residue. A D gene is named only where the DNA matches it firmly. A row's size may be missing; if present it is once, few, many or a size class.

cdr3_aa,cdr3_nt,j_call,clone_size,v_call,d_call
CASSFIQGAETEAFF,TGCGCCAGCAGCTTCATACAGGGGGCAGAAACTGAAGCTTTCTTT,TRBJ1-1,.,TRBV5-1,TRBD1
CASSQDRSADTQYF,TGTGCCAGCAGCCAAGATCGTAGTGCAGATACGCAGTATTTT,TRBJ2-3,.,TRBV14,.
CASSYSGQGRRDTQYF,TGTGCCAGCAGTTACTCAGGGCAGGGAAGACGGGATACGCAGTATTTT,TRBJ2-3,.,TRBV6-5,.
CASSYLGVGQPQHF,TGTGCCAGCAGTTACCTAGGGGTTGGGCAGCCCCAGCATTTT,TRBJ1-5,.,TRBV6-5,.
CASSREETDTQYF,TGTGCCAGCTCAAGGGAGGAAACAGATACGCAGTATTTT,TRBJ2-3,.,TRBV18,.
CASREGGRTYEQYF,TGTGCCAGCAGGGAGGGTGGTCGTACCTACGAGCAGTACTTC,TRBJ2-7,.,TRBV28,.
CASSFTGTSGEHEQFF,TGTGCCAGCAGTTTTACCGGGACTAGCGGGGAGCATGAGCAGTTCTTC,TRBJ2-1,.,TRBV27,TRBD2
CASSSGVGGTAKNIQYF,TGTGCCAGCAGTTCGGGGGTCGGGGGGACAGCCAAAAACATTCAGTACTTC,TRBJ2-4,few,TRBV27,TRBD2
CASSLGEDRGRISTEAFF,TGTGCCAGCAGCTTGGGGGAGGACAGGGGGCGAATTAGCACTGAAGCTTTCTTT,TRBJ1-1,few,TRBV5-6,TRBD1
CASGQMGGRAYEQYF,TGTGCCAGCGGCCAGATGGGCGGGAGGGCCTACGAGCAGTACTTC,TRBJ2-7,.,TRBV27,TRBD2
CASSSDRGNSPLHF,TGTGCCAGCAGCTCGGACAGGGGAAATTCACCCCTCCACTTT,TRBJ1-6,.,TRBV11-2,TRBD1
CASSLVGRGSSYEQYF,TGTGCCAGCAGCCTCGTGGGCAGGGGTAGCTCCTACGAGCAGTACTTC,TRBJ2-7,.,TRBV7-2,.
CAWRRDSLNEKLFF,TGTGCCTGGAGACGGGACAGTCTTAATGAAAAACTGTTTTTT,TRBJ1-4,.,TRBV30,TRBD1
CASSLGQGAKGNTIYF,TGTGCCAGCAGCCTGGGACAGGGGGCGAAGGGAAACACCATATATTTT,TRBJ1-3,.,TRBV5-6,TRBD1
CASTGSGEDNEQFF,TGTGCCAGCACGGGGAGCGGGGAGGACAATGAGCAGTTCTTC,TRBJ2-1,.,TRBV21-1,.
CASRMEQRDTQYF,TGCGCCAGCAGGATGGAGCAAAGAGATACGCAGTATTTT,TRBJ2-3,once,TRBV5-1,.
CASSFEDSPGYTF,TGTGCCAGCAGCTTTGAGGACAGTCCTGGCTACACCTTC,TRBJ1-2,.,TRBV7-9,.
CASASSYEQYF,TGCGCCAGCGCTAGTTCCTACGAGCAGTACTTC,TRBJ2-7,once,TRBV5-1,.
CAIQSGDRGRDEQYF,TGTGCCATCCAGTCCGGGGACAGGGGAAGGGACGAGCAGTACTTC,TRBJ2-7,once,TRBV10-3,TRBD1
CASSQDLASYSPLHF,TGTGCCAGCAGCCAAGATCTGGCCTCTTATTCACCCCTCCACTTT,TRBJ1-6,few,TRBV14,.
CASSLRADTQYF,TGTGCCAGCAGTTTACGGGCAGATACGCAGTATTTT,TRBJ2-3,.,TRBV28,.
CASSSMGLAGGTTDTQYF,TGTGCCAGCAGCTCCATGGGACTAGCGGGAGGTACCACAGATACGCAGTATTTT,TRBJ2-3,.,TRBV7-9,TRBD2
CASSIVGLRNTIYF,TGTGCCAGTAGTATAGTGGGGCTCCGAAACACCATATATTTT,TRBJ1-3,.,TRBV19,.
CASSSIQGAGNTIYF,TGTGCCAGCAGCTCGATACAGGGGGCTGGAAACACCATATATTTT,TRBJ1-3,once,TRBV7-9,TRBD1
CASSQDPSRELFF,TGCGCCAGCAGCCAAGATCCGAGCAGGGAGCTGTTTTTT,TRBJ2-2,.,TRBV4-1,.
CASRRQGAPTEAFF,TGTGCCAGCAGGAGACAGGGGGCCCCCACTGAAGCTTTCTTT,TRBJ1-1,few,TRBV6-1,TRBD1
CASSGGTDNSPLHF,TGTGCCAGCAGCGGCGGGACAGATAATTCACCCCTCCACTTT,TRBJ1-6,.,TRBV9,TRBD1
CASSSPPGRLNTEAFF,TGTGCCAGTAGTTCCCCCCCTGGCAGGTTGAACACTGAAGCTTTCTTT,TRBJ1-1,.,TRBV19,.
CASTLGATGELFF,TGTGCCAGCACCCTAGGGGCTACCGGGGAGCTGTTTTTT,TRBJ2-2,few,TRBV9,.
CATRGGGPQETQYF,TGTGCCACCAGAGGGGGCGGACCTCAAGAGACCCAGTACTTC,TRBJ2-5,.,TRBV15,TRBD1
CASSILAAYNEQFF,TGTGCCAGTAGTATCCTAGCGGCCTACAATGAGCAGTTCTTC,TRBJ2-1,.,TRBV19,TRBD2
CASSPRMTYNEQFF,TGTGCCAGCAGTCCCCGGATGACATACAATGAGCAGTTCTTC,TRBJ2-1,.,TRBV28,.
CASSNLGGNEKLFF,TGTGCCAGCAGCAACCTGGGCGGGAATGAAAAACTGTTTTTT,TRBJ1-4,.,TRBV5-6,.
CASREGQISNQPQHF,TGTGCCAGCAGGGAAGGACAGATAAGCAATCAGCCCCAGCATTTT,TRBJ1-5,.,TRBV6-6,.
CSVVSPGLPNEQFF,TGCAGCGTTGTTTCACCGGGACTTCCTAATGAGCAGTTCTTC,TRBJ2-1,.,TRBV29-1,.
CASRQGTSGYNEQFF,TGTGCCAGCAGACAGGGGACTAGCGGATACAATGAGCAGTTCTTC,TRBJ2-1,.,TRBV7-2,TRBD2
CASSLERAPLYEQYF,TGTGCCAGCAGCTTAGAGCGGGCCCCCCTTTACGAGCAGTACTTC,TRBJ2-7,.,TRBV7-8,.
CASSGTSGRTSTDTQYF,TGTGCCAGCAGTGGAACTAGCGGGAGGACTAGCACAGATACGCAGTATTTT,TRBJ2-3,.,TRBV6-1,TRBD2
CASSLANSPLHF,TGTGCCAGCAGCTTGGCGAATTCACCCCTCCACTTT,TRBJ1-6,.,TRBV5-6,.
CASSLGLAGSDYEQYF,TGTGCCAGCAGCTTGGGGTTAGCGGGGTCAGACTACGAGCAGTACTTC,TRBJ2-7,.,TRBV5-4,TRBD2
CASSQSTGNSYNEQFF,TGCGCCAGCAGCCAGTCGACAGGGAACTCCTACAATGAGCAGTTCTTC,TRBJ2-1,.,TRBV4-1,TRBD1
CASRTAVSTGELFF,TGTGCCAGCCGGACAGCAGTTTCCACCGGGGAGCTGTTTTTT,TRBJ2-2,.,TRBV7-9,.
CASSQDRGNTEAFF,TGCGCCAGCAGCCAAGATCGGGGGAACACTGAAGCTTTCTTT,TRBJ1-1,.,TRBV4-1,.
CASISEASGYNEQFF,TGTGCCAGCATCAGTGAAGCTAGCGGGTACAATGAGCAGTTCTTC,TRBJ2-1,.,TRBV28,TRBD2
CASSLTGTSGKIEQFF,TGCGCCAGCAGCTTAACTGGGACTAGCGGGAAAATTGAGCAGTTCTTC,TRBJ2-1,.,TRBV5-1,TRBD2
CASSNLAGGPVEQYF,TGCGCCAGCAGCAATTTAGCGGGAGGGCCGGTCGAGCAGTACTTC,TRBJ2-7,few,TRBV5-1,TRBD2
CASSPGTSGDQETQYF,TGTGCCAGCAGTCCCGGGACTAGCGGGGACCAAGAGACCCAGTACTTC,TRBJ2-5,once,TRBV27,TRBD2
CASSLVGRGDEKLFF,TGCGCCAGCAGCTTGGTGGGCAGGGGAGACGAAAAACTGTTTTTT,TRBJ1-4,.,TRBV5-1,.
CATKTSGRVGEQFF,TGTGCCACCAAGACTAGCGGGAGGGTTGGTGAGCAGTTCTTC,TRBJ2-1,.,TRBV15,TRBD2
CASSDWLDTQYF,TGTGCCAGCAGTGACTGGCTGGATACGCAGTATTTT,TRBJ2-3,.,TRBV6-4,.
CASSPGTSGPYNEQFF,TGTGCCAGCAGTCCGGGGACTAGCGGTCCCTACAATGAGCAGTTCTTC,TRBJ2-1,.,TRBV25-1,TRBD2
CASSEDRGLLNTIYF,TGTGCCAGCAGTGAAGACAGGGGGCTCTTGAACACCATATATTTT,TRBJ1-3,few,TRBV6-1,TRBD1
CASSLAGGPGELFF,TGTGCCAGCAGCTTGGCAGGGGGCCCCGGGGAGCTGTTTTTT,TRBJ2-2,.,TRBV7-9,TRBD1